A single sample is the source of the 21 T cell receptor beta chains below, sequenced in a study of blood T cell repertoires in COVID-19. The repertoire was sequenced with immunoSEQ multiplex PCR; TCRdb's copy has only in-frame clones and lacks some. The table records about 380,000 clones, 88% of them present only once. The sequenced sample was PBMCs or T cells enriched from blood (not recorded which). The receptors here all came from a woman between 18 and 29 years old who had recovered from COVID-19.

The rearrangement joins TRBV12-3 or TRBV12-4 to TRBJ1-2; tentatively, D is TRBD1 (6 bases). This CDR3 has 13 amino acids. Trimming left V 0 bases short and J 4 bases short, with 6 bases between. The CDR3 DNA follows: TGTGCCAGCAGTTTAGCAGGGGGCTATGGCTACACCTTC. It yields the protein CASSLAGGYGYTF.

This clone appeared once. The V call is TRBV27, the J call TRBJ2-7, with 9 bases matching TRBD1. The germline CDR1 and CDR2 sequences are MNHEY and SMNVEV (reference sequence). CDR3 length equals 15 residues. V lost 5 bases, J lost 5 bases, and 10 bases stayed unmatched. The DNA of the CDR3 is TGTGCCAGCAGTATTGGACAGGGGCCATTCCACGAGCAGTACTTC. Protein sequence: CASSIGQGPFHEQYF.

This clone came up a few times. The V and J genes are TRBV20-1 and TRBJ1-5; D may be TRBD1 (6 bases). Trimming pared 8 bases from V and 3 bases from J, leaving 8 bases between. Germline V CDR1 and CDR2: DFQATT, SNEGSKA (reference sequence). CDR3 length equals 11 residues. CDR3 in DNA: TGCAGTACAGGGTTCAATCAGCCCCAGCATTTT. Translating it yields CSTGFNQPQHF.

With respect to this clone: This CDR3 is also generated by other DNA sequences in the sample. This chain uses TRBV4-1 with TRBJ1-1, with TRBD1 matching over 7 bases. V lost 4 bases, J lost 4 bases, and 0 bases stayed unmatched. The CDR3 spans 12 residues. In germline, CDR1 is MGHRA, CDR2 YSYEKL. The DNA of the CDR3 is TGCGCCAGCAGCCCAGGGGGCACTGAAGCTTTCTTT. As protein: CASSPGGTEAFF.

This chain links TRBV6-4 with TRBJ1-6, with no clear D. The CDR3 has 13 residues. CDR1 is MRHNA, CDR2 SNTAGT, per germline. Deletions cut 11 bases from V and 6 bases from J, with 14 bases between. CDR3 coding DNA: TGTGCCCCCTTAAATTTCGGTAATTCACCCCTCCACTTT. It translates to CAPLNFGNSPLHF.

The chain recombines TRBV27 with TRBJ2-2; no clear D gene. Deletions cut 6 bases from V and 2 bases from J, with 10 bases between. This CDR3 region has 14 residues. CDR1 and CDR2 from the germline V gene are MNHEY and SMNVEV (reference sequence). DNA for the CDR3: TGTGCCAGCAGCACCACAGTTAACACCGGGGAGCTGTTTTTT. It codes for CASSTTVNTGELFF.

The CDR3 sequence: CASSQLHRYTEAFF. In DNA, the CDR3 is TGTGCCAGCAGCCAACTTCACAGGTACACTGAAGCTTTCTTT. The V gene is TRBV14, the J gene TRBJ1-1, with D tentatively TRBD1 (5 bases). The length of the CDR3 is 14 residues. Germline V gene data show CDR1 as SGHDN and CDR2 as FVKESK. V was clipped by 2 bases and J by 3 bases, with 10 bases between them.

The chain employs TRBV27 and TRBJ2-3; TRBD2 matches at 8 bases. The V gene end was trimmed by 2 bases and the J gene end by 1 base; junction bases not matched to a gene: 11. CDR1 and CDR2 from the germline V gene are MNHEY and SMNVEV (reference sequence). The CDR3 contains 18 residues. The CDR3 spells CASSLTPPGSGGTDTQYF. DNA for the CDR3: TGTGCCAGCAGTTTAACCCCCCCCGGTAGCGGGGGCACAGATACGCAGTATTTT.

V usage is TRBV21-1 and J usage is TRBJ1-5; TRBD1, the table's D call, was not compared with the DNA. TRBV21-1 is reported as a pseudogene. The CDR3 loop spans 17 amino acids. The CDR3: CASSKGSGGPAGQPQHF. In DNA, the CDR3 is TGTGCCAGCAGCAAAGGGTCTGGGGGCCCGGCGGGTCAGCCCCAGCATTTT.

This rearrangement joins TRBV25-1 to TRBJ1-4; 9 nucleotides align to TRBD1. Losses at the gene ends were 2 bases for V and 3 bases for J; bases not matched to a gene: 7. CDR1 MGHDK and CDR2 SYGVNS come from the germline V gene. The CDR3 is 17 amino acids. CDR3 sequence reads: CASSENRGLGANEKLFF. The CDR3 coding sequence is TGTGCCAGCAGTGAAAACAGGGGGCTGGGGGCTAATGAAAAACTGTTTTTT.

This chain connects TRBV7-3 to TRBJ1-2; TRBD1 might be the D (6 bases). The CDR3 length is 14 residues. The V end was cut by 3 bases, the J end by 4 bases, with 12 bases between. CDR1 SGHTA and CDR2 FQGTGA come from the germline V gene. DNA for the CDR3: TGTGCCAGCAGCTTGGACAGATGGGGCTATGGCTACACCTTC. This encodes CASSLDRWGYGYTF.

The chain links TRBV11-2 to TRBJ2-1; D possibly corresponds to TRBD1 (6 bases). V dropped 5 bases and J dropped 0 bases, with 14 bases sitting between them. Germline loops: CDR1 SGHAT, CDR2 FQNNGV. The length of the CDR3 is 16 residues. CDR3 sequence: CASSHLRDNSYNEQFF. In DNA, the CDR3 is TGTGCCAGCAGCCATCTCCGGGACAACTCCTACAATGAGCAGTTCTTC.

There are a few counts of this clone. The chain couples TRBV2 to TRBJ2-1; 12 nucleotides match TRBD2. Trimming took 10 bases from V and 8 from J; bases not matched to a gene: 12. The CDR3 spans 15 residues. Germline CDR1 reads SNHLY; CDR2 reads FYNNEI. DNA for the CDR3: TGTGCCACTGCGCCAGGGACTAGCGGGTCCGATGAGCAGTTCTTC. Protein sequence: CATAPGTSGSDEQFF.

The rearrangement uses TRBV7-9 and TRBJ2-7; TRBD2 might be the D (5 bases). The CDR3 loop spans 13 amino acids. Trimming pared 0 bases from V and 2 bases from J, leaving 5 bases between. Per germline, CDR1 SEHNR and CDR2 FQNEAQ (reference sequence). CDR3 amino acids: CASSLAEAYEQYF. The CDR3 region has the DNA TGTGCCAGCAGCTTAGCGGAGGCCTACGAGCAGTACTTC.

This clone was counted only a few times. The chain is built from TRBV27 and TRBJ2-1, with 7 positions matching TRBD1. Germline trimming cut 5 bases from V and 2 bases from J; bases unmatched to any gene: 6. Germline lookup yields CDR1 MNHEY and CDR2 SMNVEV (reference sequence). The length of the CDR3 is 15 residues. CDR3 sequence reads: CASSRGTEPYNEQFF. The CDR3 DNA is TGTGCCAGCAGTCGAGGGACAGAACCCTACAATGAGCAGTTCTTC.

The J gene is TRBJ2-2, the V gene TRBV7-9; tentative D call: TRBD1 (6 bases). Germline lookup yields CDR1 SEHNR and CDR2 FQNEAQ (reference sequence). V shed 4 bases and J shed 3 bases, with 9 bases lying between them. CDR3 length: 14 residues. The chain's CDR3 is CASSSDSDTGELFF. The CDR3 DNA reads as TGTGCCAGCAGCTCGGACAGTGACACCGGGGAGCTGTTTTTT.

In its sample, this clone was seen a few times. The rearrangement uses TRBV28 and TRBJ1-4; D unclear. CDR1 is MDHEN and CDR2 is SYDVKM in the germline V gene. The CDR3 contains 14 residues. Trimming took 7 bases from V and 4 from J, leaving 13 bases between them. The CDR3 spells CASNTAAVNEKLFF. For the CDR3, the DNA is TGTGCCAGCAATACCGCGGCGGTTAATGAAAAACTGTTTTTT.

The V gene is TRBV19, the J gene TRBJ1-1, with D possibly TRBD1 on 5 matching bases. V was cut by 7 bases and J by 0 bases, with 9 bases left in between. CDR1 is LNHDA, CDR2 SQIVND, per germline (reference sequence). The CDR3 contains 13 residues. DNA of the CDR3: TGTGCCAGTAAGACAGAATTGAACACTGAAGCTTTCTTT. Amino acid sequence: CASKTELNTEAFF.

The rearrangement joins TRBV18 to TRBJ2-7, with D perhaps matching TRBD1 (5 bases). The CDR3 extends over 12 amino acids. CDR1 and CDR2 from the germline V gene are KGHSH and LQKENI. V was trimmed by 9 bases and J by 2 bases, leaving 11 bases between them. The DNA of the CDR3 is TGTGCCAGTCAACAGGTGCCCTACGAGCAGTACTTC. Translating gives CASQQVPYEQYF.

V and J are TRBV10-3 and TRBJ1-1; 7 bases align to TRBD1. The V and J ends lost 10 bases and 3 bases, in that order; junction bases with no gene match: 8. The length of the CDR3 is 13 residues. The germline gives CDR1 ENHRY, CDR2 SYGVKD. CDR3 nucleotide sequence: TGTGCCAGCAAACAGGGGCGGGACACTGAAGCTTTCTTT. This translates into CASKQGRDTEAFF.

The J gene is TRBJ2-5, the V gene TRBV24-1; the match to TRBD1 covers 7 bases. The CDR3 is 12 residues long. The germline V gene encodes CDR1 KGHDR and CDR2 SFDVKD. With 6 bases clipped from V and 4 bases from J, the junction kept 1 base outside the gene matches. CDR3 in amino acids: CATSSGGETQYF. CDR3 sequence (DNA): TGTGCCACCAGTTCAGGGGGAGAGACCCAGTACTTC.